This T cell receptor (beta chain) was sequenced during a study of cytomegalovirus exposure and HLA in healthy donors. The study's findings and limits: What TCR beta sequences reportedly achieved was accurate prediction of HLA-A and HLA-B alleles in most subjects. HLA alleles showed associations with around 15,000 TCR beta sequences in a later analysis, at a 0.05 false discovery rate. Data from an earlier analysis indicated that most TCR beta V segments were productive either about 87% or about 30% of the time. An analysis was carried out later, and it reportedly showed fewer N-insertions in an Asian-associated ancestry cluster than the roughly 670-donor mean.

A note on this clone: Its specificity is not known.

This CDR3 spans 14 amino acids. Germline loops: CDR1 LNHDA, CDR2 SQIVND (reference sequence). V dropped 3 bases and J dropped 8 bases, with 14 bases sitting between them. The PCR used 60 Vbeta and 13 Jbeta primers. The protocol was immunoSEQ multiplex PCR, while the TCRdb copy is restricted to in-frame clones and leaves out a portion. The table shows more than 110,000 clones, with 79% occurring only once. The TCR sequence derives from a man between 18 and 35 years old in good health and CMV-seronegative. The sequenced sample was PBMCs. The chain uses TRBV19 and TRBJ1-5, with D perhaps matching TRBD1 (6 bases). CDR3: CASSMGQGFEPQHF. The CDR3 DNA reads TGTGCCAGTAGTATGGGGCAGGGGTTTGAGCCCCAGCATTTT.